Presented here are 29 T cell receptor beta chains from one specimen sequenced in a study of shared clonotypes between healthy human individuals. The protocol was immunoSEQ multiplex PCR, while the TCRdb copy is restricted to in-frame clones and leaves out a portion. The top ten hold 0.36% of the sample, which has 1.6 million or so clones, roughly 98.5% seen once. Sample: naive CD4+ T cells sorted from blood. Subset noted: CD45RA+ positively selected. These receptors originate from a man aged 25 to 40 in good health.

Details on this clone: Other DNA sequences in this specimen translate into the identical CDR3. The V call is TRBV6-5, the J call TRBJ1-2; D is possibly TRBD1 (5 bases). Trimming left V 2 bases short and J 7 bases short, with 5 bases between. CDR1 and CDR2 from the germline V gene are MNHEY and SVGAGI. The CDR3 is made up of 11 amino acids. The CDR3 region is CASSYGGGYTF. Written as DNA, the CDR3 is TGTGCCAGCAGTTACGGGGGTGGCTACACCTTC.

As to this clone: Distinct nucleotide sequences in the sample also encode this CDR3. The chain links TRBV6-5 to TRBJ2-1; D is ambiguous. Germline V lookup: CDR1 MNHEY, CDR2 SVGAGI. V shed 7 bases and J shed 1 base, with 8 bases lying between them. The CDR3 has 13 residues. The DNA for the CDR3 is TGTGCCAGCATGAGAACTTCCTACAATGAGCAGTTCTTC. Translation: CASMRTSYNEQFF.

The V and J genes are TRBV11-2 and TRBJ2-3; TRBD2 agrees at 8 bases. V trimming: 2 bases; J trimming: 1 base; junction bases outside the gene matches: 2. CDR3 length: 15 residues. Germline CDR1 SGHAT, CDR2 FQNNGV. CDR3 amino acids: CASSLQLAGTDTQYF. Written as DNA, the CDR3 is TGTGCCAGCAGCTTACAACTAGCGGGCACAGATACGCAGTATTTT.

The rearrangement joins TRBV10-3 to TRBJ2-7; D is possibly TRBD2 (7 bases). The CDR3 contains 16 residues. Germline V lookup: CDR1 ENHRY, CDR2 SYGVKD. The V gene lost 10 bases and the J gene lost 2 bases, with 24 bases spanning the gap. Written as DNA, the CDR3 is TGTGCCACCCAAAGGGGGGGGACTGCGATCACCTACGAGCAGTACTTC. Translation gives CATQRGGTAITYEQYF.

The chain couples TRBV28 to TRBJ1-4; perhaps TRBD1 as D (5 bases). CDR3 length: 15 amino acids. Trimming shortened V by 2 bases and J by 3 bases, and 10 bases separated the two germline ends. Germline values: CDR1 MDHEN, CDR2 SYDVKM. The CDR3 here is CASSLRGASNEKLFF. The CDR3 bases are TGTGCCAGCAGTTTAAGGGGCGCGTCTAATGAAAAACTGTTTTTT.

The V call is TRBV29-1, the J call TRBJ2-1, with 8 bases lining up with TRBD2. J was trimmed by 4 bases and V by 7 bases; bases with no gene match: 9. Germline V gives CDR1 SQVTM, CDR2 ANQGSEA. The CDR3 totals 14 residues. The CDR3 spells CSARSLAGYNEQFF. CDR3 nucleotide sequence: TGCAGCGCGAGGTCTCTAGCGGGTTACAATGAGCAGTTCTTC.

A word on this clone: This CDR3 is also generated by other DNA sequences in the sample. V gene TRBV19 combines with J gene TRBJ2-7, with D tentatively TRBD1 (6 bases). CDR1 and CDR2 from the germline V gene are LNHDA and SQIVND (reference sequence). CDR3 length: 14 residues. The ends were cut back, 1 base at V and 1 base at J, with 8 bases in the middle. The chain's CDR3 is CASSIGTESYEQYF. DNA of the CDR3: TGTGCCAGTAGTATAGGGACAGAGTCCTACGAGCAGTACTTC.

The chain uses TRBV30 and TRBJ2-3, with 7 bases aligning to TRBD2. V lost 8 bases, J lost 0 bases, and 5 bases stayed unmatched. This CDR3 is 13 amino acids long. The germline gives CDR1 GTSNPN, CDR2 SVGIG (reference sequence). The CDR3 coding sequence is TGTGCCAGTAGCGGGTCTAGCACAGATACGCAGTATTTT. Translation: CASSGSSTDTQYF. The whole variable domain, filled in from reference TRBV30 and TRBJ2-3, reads SQTIHQWPATLVQPVGSPLSLECTVEGTSNPNLYWYRQAAGRGLQLLFYSVGIGQISSEVPQNLSASRPQDRQFILSSKKLLLSDSGFYLCASSGSSTDTQYFGPGTRLTVL.

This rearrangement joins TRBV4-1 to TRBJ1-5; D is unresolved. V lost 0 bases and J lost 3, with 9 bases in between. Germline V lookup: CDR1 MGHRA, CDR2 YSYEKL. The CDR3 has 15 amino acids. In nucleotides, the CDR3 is TGCGCCAGCAGCCAAGAGTGGCTAAACAATCAGCCCCAGCATTTT. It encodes CASSQEWLNNQPQHF.

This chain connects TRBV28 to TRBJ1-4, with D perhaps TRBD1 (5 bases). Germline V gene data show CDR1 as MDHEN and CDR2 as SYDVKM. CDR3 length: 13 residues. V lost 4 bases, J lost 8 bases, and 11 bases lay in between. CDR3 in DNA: TGTGCCAGCAGTTATGGGGCCGAAGAAAAACTGTTTTTT. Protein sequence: CASSYGAEEKLFF.

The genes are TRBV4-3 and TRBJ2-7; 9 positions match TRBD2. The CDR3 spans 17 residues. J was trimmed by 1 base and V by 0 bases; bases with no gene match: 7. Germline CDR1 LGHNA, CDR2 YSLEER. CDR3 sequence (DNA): TGCGCCAGCAGCCAAGACTTGGGTAGCGGGAGATCCTACGAGCAGTACTTC. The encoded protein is CASSQDLGSGRSYEQYF.

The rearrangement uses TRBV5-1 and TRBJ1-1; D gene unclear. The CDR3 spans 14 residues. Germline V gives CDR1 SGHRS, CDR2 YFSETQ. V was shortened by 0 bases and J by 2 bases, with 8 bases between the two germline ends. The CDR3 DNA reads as TGCGCCAGCAGCTTGGGGGTAGTAAACACTGAAGCTTTCTTT. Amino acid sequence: CASSLGVVNTEAFF.

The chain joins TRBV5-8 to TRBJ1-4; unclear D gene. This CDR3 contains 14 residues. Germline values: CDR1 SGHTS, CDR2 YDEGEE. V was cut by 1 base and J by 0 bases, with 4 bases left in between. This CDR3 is CASSLSATNEKLFF. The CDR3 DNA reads TGTGCCAGCAGCTTGAGTGCAACTAATGAAAAACTGTTTTTT.

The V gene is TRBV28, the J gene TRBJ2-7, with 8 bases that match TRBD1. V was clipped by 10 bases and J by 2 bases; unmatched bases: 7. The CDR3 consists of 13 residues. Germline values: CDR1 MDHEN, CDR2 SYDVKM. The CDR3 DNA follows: TGTGCCACAAACAGGGGACAGGCCTACGAGCAGTACTTC. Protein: CATNRGQAYEQYF.

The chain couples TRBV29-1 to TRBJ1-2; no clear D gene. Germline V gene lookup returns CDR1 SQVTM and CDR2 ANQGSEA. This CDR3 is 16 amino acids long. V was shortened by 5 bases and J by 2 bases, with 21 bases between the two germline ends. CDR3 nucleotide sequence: TGCAGCGTTCCTAACAGTCTGCCAGCGGGGAACTATGGCTACACCTTC. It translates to CSVPNSLPAGNYGYTF.

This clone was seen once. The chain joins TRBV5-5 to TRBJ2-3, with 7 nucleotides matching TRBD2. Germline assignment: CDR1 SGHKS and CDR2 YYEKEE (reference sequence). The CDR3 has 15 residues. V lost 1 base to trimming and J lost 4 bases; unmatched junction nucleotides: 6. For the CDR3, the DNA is TGTGCCAGCAGCTTGTCACTAGCGCCACCAGATACGCAGTATTTT. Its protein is CASSLSLAPPDTQYF.

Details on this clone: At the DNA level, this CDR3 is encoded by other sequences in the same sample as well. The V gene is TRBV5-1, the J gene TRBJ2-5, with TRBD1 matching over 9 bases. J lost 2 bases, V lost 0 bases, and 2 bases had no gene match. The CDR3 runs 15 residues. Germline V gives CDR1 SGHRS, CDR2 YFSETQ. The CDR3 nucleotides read TGCGCCAGCAGCTTGGGGGACAGGGCGCAAGAGACCCAGTACTTC. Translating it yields CASSLGDRAQETQYF.

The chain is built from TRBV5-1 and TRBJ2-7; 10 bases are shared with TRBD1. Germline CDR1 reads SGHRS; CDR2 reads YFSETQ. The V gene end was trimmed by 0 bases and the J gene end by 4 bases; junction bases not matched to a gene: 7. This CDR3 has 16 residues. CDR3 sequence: CASSLVSDRGRYEQYF. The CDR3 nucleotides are TGCGCCAGCAGCTTGGTTTCCGACAGGGGGCGTTACGAGCAGTACTTC.

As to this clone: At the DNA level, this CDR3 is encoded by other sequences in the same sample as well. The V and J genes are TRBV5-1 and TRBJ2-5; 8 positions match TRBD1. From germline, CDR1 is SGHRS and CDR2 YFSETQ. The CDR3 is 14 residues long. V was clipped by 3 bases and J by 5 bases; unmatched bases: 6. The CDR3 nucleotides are TGCGCCAGCAGCTCCCAGGGGGCTAGGGAGACCCAGTACTTC. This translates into CASSSQGARETQYF.

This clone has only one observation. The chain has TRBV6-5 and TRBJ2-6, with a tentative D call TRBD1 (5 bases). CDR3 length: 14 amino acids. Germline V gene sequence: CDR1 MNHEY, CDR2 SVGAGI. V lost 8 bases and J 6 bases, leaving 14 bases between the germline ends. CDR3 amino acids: CASSQGTEANVLTF. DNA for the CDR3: TGTGCCAGCTCGCAGGGAACGGAGGCCAACGTCCTGACTTTC.

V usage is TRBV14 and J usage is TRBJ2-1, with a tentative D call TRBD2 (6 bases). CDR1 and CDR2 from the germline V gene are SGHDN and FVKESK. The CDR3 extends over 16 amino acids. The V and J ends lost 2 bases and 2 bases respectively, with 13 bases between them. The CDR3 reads CASSQRRDTAYNEQFF. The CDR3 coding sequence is TGTGCCAGCAGCCAAAGGAGGGATACAGCCTACAATGAGCAGTTCTTC.

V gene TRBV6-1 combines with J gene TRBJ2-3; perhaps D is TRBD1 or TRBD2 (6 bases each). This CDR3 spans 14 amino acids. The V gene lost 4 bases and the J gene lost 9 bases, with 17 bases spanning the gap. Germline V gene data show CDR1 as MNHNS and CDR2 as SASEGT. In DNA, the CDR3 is TGTGCCAGCAGTGGCGGGGTCAGGGGAAGGACGCAGTATTTT. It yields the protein CASSGGVRGRTQYF.

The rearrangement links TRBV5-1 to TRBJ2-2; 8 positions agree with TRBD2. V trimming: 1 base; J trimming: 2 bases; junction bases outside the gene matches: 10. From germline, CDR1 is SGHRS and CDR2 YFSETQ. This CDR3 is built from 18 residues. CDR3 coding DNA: TGCGCCAGCAGCTTGTCCTTTCTGGCGGGAGGAAACACCGGGGAGCTGTTTTTT. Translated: CASSLSFLAGGNTGELFF.

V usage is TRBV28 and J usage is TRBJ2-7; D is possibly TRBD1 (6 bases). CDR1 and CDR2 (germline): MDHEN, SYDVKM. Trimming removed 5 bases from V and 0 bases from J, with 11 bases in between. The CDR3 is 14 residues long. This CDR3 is CASSQGGSSYEQYF. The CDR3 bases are TGTGCCAGCAGTCAAGGGGGTAGCTCCTACGAGCAGTACTTC. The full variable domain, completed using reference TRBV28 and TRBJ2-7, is DVKVTQSSRYLVKRTGEKVFLECVQDMDHENMFWYRQDPGLGLRLIYFSYDVKMKEKGDIPEGYSVSREKKERFSLILESASTNQTSMYLCASSQGGSSYEQYFGPGTRLTVT.

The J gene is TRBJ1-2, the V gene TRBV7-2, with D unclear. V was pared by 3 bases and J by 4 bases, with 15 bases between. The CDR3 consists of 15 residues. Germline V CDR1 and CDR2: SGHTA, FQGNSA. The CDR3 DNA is TGTGCCAGCAGCTTGGGAGACGCCAGGCTCTATGGCTACACCTTC. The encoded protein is CASSLGDARLYGYTF.

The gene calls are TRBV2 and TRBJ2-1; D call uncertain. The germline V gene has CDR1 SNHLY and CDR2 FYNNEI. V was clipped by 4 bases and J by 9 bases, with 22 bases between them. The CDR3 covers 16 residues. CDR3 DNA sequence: TGTGCCAGCAGTGTTCGTGGCAGCATGCAGGCCGGTGAGCAGTTCTTC. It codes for CASSVRGSMQAGEQFF.

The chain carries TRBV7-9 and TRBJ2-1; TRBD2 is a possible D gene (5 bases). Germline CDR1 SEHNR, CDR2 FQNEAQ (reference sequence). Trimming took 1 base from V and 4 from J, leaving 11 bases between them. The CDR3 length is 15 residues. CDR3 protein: CASSLGSGSYNEQFF. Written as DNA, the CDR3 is TGTGCCAGCAGCTTAGGGAGCGGATCTTACAATGAGCAGTTCTTC.

The CDR3 sequence is CASSPSGENTGELFF. The DNA for the CDR3 is TGTGCCAGCAGCCCCAGCGGGGAGAACACCGGGGAGCTGTTTTTT. The chain combines TRBV5-4 with TRBJ2-2; 7 nucleotides agree with TRBD2. The CDR3 runs to 15 residues. With 4 bases clipped from V and 1 base from J, the junction kept 4 bases outside the gene matches. The germline V gene has CDR1 SGHNT and CDR2 YYREEE (reference sequence).

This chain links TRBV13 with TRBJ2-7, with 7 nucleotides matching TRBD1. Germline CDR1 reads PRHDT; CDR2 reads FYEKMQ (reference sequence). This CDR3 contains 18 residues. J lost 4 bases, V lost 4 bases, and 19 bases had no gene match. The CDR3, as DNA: TGTGCCAGCAGCTCTCAGCCCGGACTTGGACAGGCGAAATACGAGCAGTACTTC. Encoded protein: CASSSQPGLGQAKYEQYF.